This TCR beta chain was profiled in a study of human T cells and chemical hapten exposure. Study-wide points: Expanded TCRs grouped into significantly more large CDR3 similarity clusters than controls produced.

Documented time point: patch test 1, 2 weeks after DPC sensitization. The sample's treatment: therapeutic diphenylcyclopropenone sensitization with weekly scalp DPC. The study drew its donors from alopecia patients who were 18 to 70 years old and suitable for DPC. On this clonotype itself: Its target is not known.

In the source study's methods: Samples had a median of around 100,000 TCRs, ranging 23,224 to 690,600. TCRdb recomputed calls from the RACE reads with MiXCR, one row per CDR3 protein. The V and J calls and clone size come from TCRdb's table, not from the authors' own analysis. The top ten hold about 1.5% of the sample, which has 79,000 or so distinct CDR3 sequences, around a tenth seen once. V lost 6 bases and J lost 0; bases outside the gene matches: 8. Germline CDR1 SGHRS, CDR2 YFSETQ. The length of the CDR3 is 16 residues. This material consisted of whole blood, taken in connection with sensitization to the hapten diphenylcyclopropenone (DPC). The clonotype originates from a woman in her forties or fifties with alopecia areata. Some clones in this sample may be carry-over from other donors' samples. J is TRBJ2-1 and V is TRBV5-1; 8 bases line up with TRBD2. The CDR3 nucleotides are TGCGCCAGCATGCCGGGGAGCGGGAGCTCCTACAATGAGCAGTTCTTC. It is translated as CASMPGSGSSYNEQFF.